The 5 T cell receptor beta chains below come from one sample, sequenced in a study of T cell responses to AZD1222 COVID-19 vaccine. Only in-frame clones appear in the TCRdb table, and some are missing; sequencing was by immunoSEQ multiplex PCR. The profile shows 90,000 to 100,000 clones, almost 90% of them singletons. The specimen was peripheral blood, collected 28 days after the second AZD1222 dose. Receptors originate from an adult who received the AZD1222 COVID-19 vaccine.

This clone has only a few counts. This chain links TRBV6-1 with TRBJ1-6; a possible D gene is TRBD1 (6 bases). Germline CDR1 is MNHNS and CDR2 is SASEGT. V dropped 3 bases and J dropped 7 bases, with 10 bases sitting between them. This CDR3 is 14 amino acids long. The CDR3 DNA reads as TGTGCCAGCAGTGATGCAGGGGTAAATTCACCCCTCCACTTT. Its protein is CASSDAGVNSPLHF.

V and J are TRBV5-4 and TRBJ2-1; D may match TRBD1 or TRBD2 (5 bases each). Looked up from germline, CDR1 is SGHNT and CDR2 is YYREEE (reference sequence). V lost 2 bases, J lost 6 bases, and 15 bases lay in between. The CDR3 spans 15 residues. CDR3 coding DNA: TGTGCCAGCAGCTTCGGGACCCTACTTTTCAATGAGCAGTTCTTC. Translation: CASSFGTLLFNEQFF.

The count of this clone is one. This chain joins TRBV27 and TRBJ2-1; the D gene is possibly TRBD2 (5 bases). CDR1 and CDR2 from the germline V gene are MNHEY and SMNVEV (reference sequence). The CDR3 extends over 15 amino acids. Trimming cost V 0 bases and J 8 bases, with 14 bases left between them. CDR3 sequence (DNA): TGTGCCAGCAGTTTATCGATTGCTAGCTGGGATGAGCAGTTCTTC. Translated, it gives CASSLSIASWDEQFF.

The chain couples TRBV2 to TRBJ2-5, with D perhaps matching TRBD1 (6 bases). The germline V gene has CDR1 SNHLY and CDR2 FYNNEI. Trimming left V 6 bases short and J 1 base short, with 9 bases between. CDR3 length equals 13 residues. The CDR3 reads CASRRTVQETQYF. The DNA for the CDR3 is TGTGCCAGCAGAAGGACAGTCCAAGAGACCCAGTACTTC.

This clone was counted a single time. This chain uses TRBV5-1 with TRBJ2-1, with 8 nucleotides matching TRBD1. J was trimmed by 10 bases and V by 4 bases; bases with no gene match: 13. Germline V gives CDR1 SGHRS, CDR2 YFSETQ. The CDR3 is made up of 15 amino acids. The CDR3: CASSSGQGRGEEQFF. The DNA of the CDR3 is TGCGCCAGCAGCAGCGGACAGGGACGGGGTGAGGAGCAGTTCTTC.